The clone carrying this T cell receptor (beta chain) is labeled medium-sized. Its antigen remains unknown. CDR1 and CDR2 (germline): MDHEN, SYDVKM. V was clipped by 6 bases and J by 1 base, with 16 bases between them. CDR3 size: 16 residues. Cultured CD4+ T cell DNA was sequenced using the Oncomine TCR Beta short-read assay. TCRdb reanalysed the PCR reads using MiXCR and keeps one entry per CDR3 protein. Of some 14,000 distinct CDR3 sequences detected, around 55% appear once; the ten largest clones hold approximately 15%. Treatment defined: approximately nine-day PBMC culture with coronavirus spike peptide pools or control peptides (ViraFEST assay). The data were obtained in a study of vaccination and CD4 T cells after COVID-19. Study-wide context: Nasal swab PCR detected SARS-CoV-2 in convalescent patients; eight or nine had mild disease, one severe.

Study observations and caveats: Post-vaccination, and not before, a median about 90% of reactive clones appeared in convalescent patients.

J is TRBJ1-5 and V is TRBV28, with a tentative D call TRBD1 (6 bases). The receptor's source is a human donor who had recovered from COVID-19. The sequenced sample was CD4+ T cells from blood, cultured in vitro. CDR3 sequence (DNA): TGTGCCAGCAGCCCCTTGAGGGGGGCCAGCAATCAGCCCCAGCATTTT. This encodes CASSPLRGASNQPQHF.